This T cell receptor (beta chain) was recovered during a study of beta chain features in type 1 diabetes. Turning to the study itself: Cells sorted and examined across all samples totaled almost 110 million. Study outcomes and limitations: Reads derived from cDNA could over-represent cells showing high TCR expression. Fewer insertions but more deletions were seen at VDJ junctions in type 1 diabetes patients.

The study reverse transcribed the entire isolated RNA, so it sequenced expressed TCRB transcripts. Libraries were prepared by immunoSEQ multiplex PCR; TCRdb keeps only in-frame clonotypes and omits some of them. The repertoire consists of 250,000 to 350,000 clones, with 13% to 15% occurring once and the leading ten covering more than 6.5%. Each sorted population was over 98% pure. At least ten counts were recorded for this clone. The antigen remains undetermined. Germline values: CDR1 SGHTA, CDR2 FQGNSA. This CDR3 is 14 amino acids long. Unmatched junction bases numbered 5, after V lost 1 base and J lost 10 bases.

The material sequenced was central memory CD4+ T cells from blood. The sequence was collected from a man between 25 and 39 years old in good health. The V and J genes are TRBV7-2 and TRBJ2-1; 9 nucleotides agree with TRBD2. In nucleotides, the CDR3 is TGTGCCAGCAGCTTAGGCGGGAGGGCCGTCGAGCAGTTCTTC. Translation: CASSLGGRAVEQFF. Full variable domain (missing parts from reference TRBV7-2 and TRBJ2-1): GAGVSQSPSNKVTEKGKDVELRCDPISGHTALYWYRQSLGQGLEFLIYFQGNSAPDKSGLPSDRFSAERTGGSVSTLTIQRTQQEDSAVYLCASSLGGRAVEQFFGPGTRLTVL.